Below, 21 T cell receptor beta chains from the same sample are listed, as sequenced in a study of cytomegalovirus exposure and HLA in healthy donors. Primers included in the PCR were 60 Vbeta and 13 Jbeta primers. Profiling relied on immunoSEQ multiplex PCR, and the TCRdb table lists in-frame clones only, not all of them. Found here are roughly 120,000 clones, around 74% of them singletons; the top ten hold over 5%. The source material was PBMCs. The source of these receptors is a man between 35 and 55 years old in good health and CMV-seropositive.

This chain uses TRBV5-6 with TRBJ2-3; 8 positions agree with TRBD1. CDR3 length: 16 residues. V lost 1 base and J lost 0; bases outside the gene matches: 4. Germline V gene lookup returns CDR1 SGHDT and CDR2 YYEEEE. CDR3 bases: TGTGCCAGCAGCTTGTTCAGGGGGCCGAGCACAGATACGCAGTATTTT. As protein: CASSLFRGPSTDTQYF.

This clone was observed a few times. The chain uses TRBV29-1 and TRBJ1-1, with 8 positions matching TRBD1. Germline values: CDR1 SQVTM, CDR2 ANQGSEA. The CDR3 extends over 12 amino acids. J lost 4 bases, V lost 7 bases, and 5 bases had no gene match. The CDR3 DNA follows: TGCAGCGGGACAGGGATGGGCACTGAAGCTTTCTTT. It specifies CSGTGMGTEAFF.

CDR3 sequence: CASSFLGGQGDPGELFF. DNA of the CDR3: TGCGCCAGCAGCTTCCTGGGGGGACAGGGGGACCCCGGGGAGCTGTTTTTT. The chain links TRBV5-1 to TRBJ2-2, with 11 bases aligning to TRBD1. The CDR3 has 17 residues. Looked up from germline, CDR1 is SGHRS and CDR2 is YFSETQ. Germline trimming cut 2 bases from V and 6 bases from J; bases unmatched to any gene: 9.

The chain recombines TRBV5-6 with TRBJ2-1, with 10 positions matching TRBD1. The CDR3 totals 15 residues. In germline, CDR1 is SGHDT, CDR2 YYEEEE. V trimming: 0 bases; J trimming: 7 bases; junction bases outside the gene matches: 4. The CDR3 coding sequence is TGTGCCAGCAGCTTGGCGACAGGGGGCTTGAATGAGCAGTTCTTC. Encoded protein: CASSLATGGLNEQFF.

This clone was seen ten or more times. The chain has TRBV30 and TRBJ1-1, with a weak D call TRBD1 (6 bases). CDR1 is GTSNPN and CDR2 is SVGIG in the germline V gene (reference sequence). The CDR3 covers 12 residues. Trimming cost V 5 bases and J 1 base, with 8 bases left between them. The CDR3 protein is CAWGDKNTEAFF. CDR3 DNA: TGTGCCTGGGGGGACAAGAACACTGAAGCTTTCTTT.

The rearrangement links TRBV30 to TRBJ1-1; D gene ambiguous. Germline V gene sequence: CDR1 GTSNPN, CDR2 SVGIG (reference sequence). The CDR3 is 11 residues long. Trimming cost V 1 base and J 9 bases, with 9 bases left between them. CDR3 in amino acids: CAWSAGSKAFF. The CDR3 nucleotides are TGTGCCTGGAGTGCAGGCTCGAAAGCTTTCTTT.

The V call is TRBV7-8, the J call TRBJ1-2; D is uncertain. The length of the CDR3 is 15 residues. The germline gives CDR1 SGHVS, CDR2 FQNEAQ. Between the trimmed V and J ends, which lost 5 bases and 4 bases, there was a span of 17 bases. CDR3 sequence: CASSPNPTGGYGYTF. CDR3 bases: TGTGCCAGCAGCCCGAACCCGACTGGAGGCTATGGCTACACCTTC.

The chain is built from TRBV28 and TRBJ1-2; D unclear. The CDR3 runs to 17 residues. Germline loops: CDR1 MDHEN, CDR2 SYDVKM. Trimming stripped 3 bases from V and 0 bases from J, with 17 bases between. The CDR3 is CASSFPFGQITNYGYTF. DNA for the CDR3: TGTGCCAGCAGTTTCCCCTTTGGGCAGATAACTAACTATGGCTACACCTTC.

The chain employs TRBV27 and TRBJ2-7; D unresolved. V lost 8 bases and J lost 3, with 14 bases in between. Per the germline V gene, CDR1 is MNHEY and CDR2 is SMNVEV (reference sequence). The CDR3 spans 13 residues. This chain's CDR3 is CASGSGRVYEQYF. In DNA, the CDR3 is TGTGCCAGCGGATCGGGTCGCGTCTACGAGCAGTACTTC.

Notes on this clone: Relative to the germline gene, one junction end is altered; a read error may explain this. V usage is TRBV28 and J usage is TRBJ2-7, with D maybe TRBD1 (6 bases). Germline-derived CDR1 and CDR2 are MDHEN and SYDVKM. This CDR3 has 13 residues. The CDR3, as DNA: TGTGCCAGCAGTCCTCAACCACCCCAGGGGTTGCACTTC. Translation gives CASSPQPPQGLHF.

The chain combines TRBV7-2 with TRBJ1-3, with D tentatively TRBD1 (6 bases). This CDR3 comprises 14 residues. V was cut by 5 bases and J by 3 bases, with 11 bases left in between. CDR1 and CDR2 from the germline V gene are SGHTA and FQGNSA. The DNA for the CDR3 is TGTGCCAGCAGCAGGGGGGGGGATGGAAACACCATATATTTT. It specifies CASSRGGDGNTIYF.

V gene TRBV30 combines with J gene TRBJ2-5; weak D call: TRBD2 (5 bases). The J call is doubtful: the DNA matches TRBJ2-7 better. The CDR3 length is 13 residues. CDR1 and CDR2 (germline): GTSNPN, SVGIG (reference sequence). The DNA for the CDR3 is TGTGCCTGGAGCGGTCTCAGAGGGAACGAGCAGTACTTC. Its protein product is CAWSGLRGNEQYF.

V usage is TRBV4-2 and J usage is TRBJ1-2; D not certain. The germline gives CDR1 LGHNA, CDR2 YNFKEQ. V was clipped by 0 bases and J by 4 bases, with 15 bases between them. The CDR3 sequence is 16 residues long. The CDR3 sequence: CASSQDRASASYGYTF. The CDR3 nucleotides read TGTGCCAGCAGCCAAGATCGAGCCTCGGCTAGCTATGGCTACACCTTC.

This rearrangement joins TRBV2 to TRBJ2-3, with a possible D match to TRBD2 (6 bases). The germline V gene has CDR1 SNHLY and CDR2 FYNNEI. CDR3 length: 16 residues. Trimming stripped 4 bases from V and 0 bases from J, with 14 bases between. DNA for the CDR3: TGTGCCAGCAGTGGGGAAGCGGGCGAGAGCACAGATACGCAGTATTTT. Protein sequence: CASSGEAGESTDTQYF.

The chain uses TRBV7-2 and TRBJ2-5; D is undetermined. TRBJ2-7 explains the end of the DNA better; the J call may be wrong. This CDR3 has 12 residues. Per the germline V gene, CDR1 is SGHTA and CDR2 is FQGNSA. The CDR3: CASSPQAYEQYF. In DNA, the CDR3 is TGTGCCAGCAGCCCCCAAGCCTACGAGCAGTACTTC.

J is TRBJ1-2 and V is TRBV19; D remains ambiguous. V lost 3 bases and J 0 bases, leaving 14 bases between the germline ends. CDR1 and CDR2 (germline): LNHDA, SQIVND (reference sequence). The CDR3 is 16 residues long. In nucleotides, the CDR3 is TGTGCCAGTAGTATGGGCTCTGCTTCAGCTAACTATGGCTACACCTTC. Translating it yields CASSMGSASANYGYTF.

In nucleotides, the CDR3 is TGTGCCAGCACGGGACAGGGGTTTTTGGCCGGGGAGCTGTTTTTT. Its protein is CASTGQGFLAGELFF. The V and J genes are TRBV27 and TRBJ2-2; TRBD1 matches 10 bases. The germline V gene encodes CDR1 MNHEY and CDR2 SMNVEV (reference sequence). This CDR3 is 15 amino acids long. Trimming removed 7 bases from V and 6 bases from J; junction bases left unmatched: 8.

In its sample, this clone was seen once. The chain combines TRBV2 with TRBJ1-2, with 7 bases fitting TRBD1. This CDR3 has 13 amino acids. Trimming removed 6 bases from V and 10 bases from J; junction bases left unmatched: 11. From germline, CDR1 is SNHLY and CDR2 FYNNEI. CDR3 DNA sequence: TGTGCCAGCAGCGCGGCCTACAGGGGAGACTACACCTTC. Its protein product is CASSAAYRGDYTF.

The J gene is TRBJ1-2, the V gene TRBV15, with D hard to call. V was trimmed by 0 bases and J by 0 bases, leaving 8 bases between them. The CDR3 is 15 residues long. Germline CDR1 LNHNV, CDR2 YYDKDF (reference sequence). CDR3 DNA sequence: TGTGCCACCAGCAGAGATTTTAGCCCTAACTATGGCTACACCTTC. Its translation is CATSRDFSPNYGYTF.

In its sample, this clone was seen a few times. V and J are TRBV5-1 and TRBJ1-1; D not certain. The CDR3 loop spans 15 amino acids. The V end lost 0 bases, the J end lost 3 bases, and 12 bases lay between the germline ends. Germline V lookup: CDR1 SGHRS, CDR2 YFSETQ. CDR3 sequence reads: CASSLAGDGDTEAFF. DNA for the CDR3: TGCGCCAGCAGCTTGGCGGGAGATGGTGACACTGAAGCTTTCTTT. Using reference TRBV5-1 and TRBJ1-1 for the parts outside the CDR3, the full variable domain is KAGVTQTPRYLIKTRGQQVTLSCSPISGHRSVSWYQQTPGQGLQFLFEYFSETQRNKGNFPGRFSGRQFSNSRSEMNVSTLELGDSALYLCASSLAGDGDTEAFFGQGTRLTVV.

This chain joins TRBV6-5 and TRBJ2-2, with TRBD2 matching 9 bases. V gave up 2 bases and J gave up 2 bases; unmatched junction bases: 3. This CDR3 is 16 amino acids long. Germline V CDR1 and CDR2: MNHEY, SVGAGI. The CDR3 DNA is TGTGCCAGCAGTTACATAGCGGGAGTTAACACCGGGGAGCTGTTTTTT. This gives the protein CASSYIAGVNTGELFF.